Below are 9 T cell receptor beta chains sequenced from a single sample in a study of OX40 agonist ivuxolimab in advanced cancers. The protocol was immunoSEQ multiplex PCR, while the TCRdb copy is restricted to in-frame clones and leaves out a portion. The table shows tens of thousands of clones, with about 93% occurring only once. Sequenced material: CD4+ or CD8+ T cells sorted from blood, taken in a trial of the OX40 agonist ivuxolimab. All receptors come from an adult with an advanced solid tumor such as melanoma, head and neck, liver or kidney cancer.

Only one count was recorded for this clone. CDR3 amino acids: CASSRTAGYEQYF. For the CDR3, the DNA is TGCGCCAGCAGCCGGACAGCTGGCTACGAGCAGTACTTC. This chain joins TRBV4-1 and TRBJ2-7, with D maybe TRBD1 (6 bases). The CDR3 sequence is 13 residues long. Germline CDR1 and CDR2: MGHRA and YSYEKL. V was clipped by 4 bases and J by 3 bases, with 10 bases between them.

The chain employs TRBV27 and TRBJ2-3, with TRBD2 as a possible D gene (5 bases). Germline lookup yields CDR1 MNHEY and CDR2 SMNVEV (reference sequence). Trimming stripped 3 bases from V and 0 bases from J, with 13 bases between. The CDR3 has 16 amino acids. The chain's CDR3 is CASSLSGATSTDTQYF. In DNA, the CDR3 is TGTGCCAGCAGTTTGAGCGGAGCTACTAGCACAGATACGCAGTATTTT.

V usage is TRBV10-3 and J usage is TRBJ2-1; D remains unclear. The CDR3 length is 14 residues. Per germline, CDR1 ENHRY and CDR2 SYGVKD. V lost 2 bases and J lost 2, with 7 bases in between. The CDR3 spells CAISEVVTYNEQFF. CDR3 nucleotides: TGTGCCATCAGTGAGGTCGTTACCTACAATGAGCAGTTCTTC.

V is TRBV14 and J is TRBJ2-7, with D possibly TRBD2 on 6 matching bases. Trimming removed 1 base from V and 2 bases from J, with 12 bases in between. In germline, CDR1 is SGHDN, CDR2 FVKESK. This CDR3 is built from 15 residues. The CDR3 DNA is TGTGCCAGCAGCCAAGGTGGCGGGGTCACCTACGAGCAGTACTTC. The encoded protein is CASSQGGGVTYEQYF.

This clone appeared once. This sequence joins TRBV15 and TRBJ2-2; possibly TRBD1 for D (5 bases). This CDR3 comprises 15 residues. V lost 2 bases to trimming and J lost 6 bases, with 13 bases between them. Per germline, CDR1 LNHNV and CDR2 YYDKDF (reference sequence). CDR3 region: CATSRMLQGSGELFF. The CDR3 DNA reads TGTGCCACCAGCAGAATGCTCCAGGGCTCCGGGGAGCTGTTTTTT.

The CDR3 nucleotides read TGCAGCGTGAAAGCGTACCAAGAGACCCAGTACTTC. Its translation: CSVKAYQETQYF. The chain combines TRBV29-1 with TRBJ2-5; D gene unclear. This CDR3 contains 12 residues. Germline V CDR1 and CDR2: SQVTM, ANQGSEA. Trimming pared 6 bases from V and 0 bases from J, leaving 8 bases between.

This chain joins TRBV11-2 and TRBJ2-1; D gene ambiguous. This CDR3 comprises 14 residues. The germline V and J ends were trimmed by 2 bases and 0 bases, with 5 bases remaining between them. CDR1 is SGHAT and CDR2 is FQNNGV in the germline V gene. CDR3 in amino acids: CASSLQSSYNEQFF. CDR3 nucleotides: TGTGCCAGCAGCTTACAGAGCTCCTACAATGAGCAGTTCTTC.

This clone was seen only once. The V gene is TRBV29-1, the J gene TRBJ2-5; TRBD2 aligns across 12 bases. Germline trimming cut 6 bases from V and 5 bases from J; bases unmatched to any gene: 7. The CDR3 consists of 14 residues. In germline, CDR1 is SQVTM, CDR2 ANQGSEA. The CDR3 DNA reads as TGCAGCGTCGCGACTAGCGGGAGTGGGGAGACCCAGTACTTC. It specifies CSVATSGSGETQYF.

This chain links TRBV5-1 with TRBJ2-3; 11 nucleotides align to TRBD2. Germline V gene lookup returns CDR1 SGHRS and CDR2 YFSETQ. This CDR3 region has 16 residues. V gave up 2 bases and J gave up 7 bases; unmatched junction bases: 9. CDR3 nucleotide sequence: TGCGCCAGCAGCTTACTACTAGCGGGAGAAGGGAATACGCAGTATTTT. Translated: CASSLLLAGEGNTQYF.